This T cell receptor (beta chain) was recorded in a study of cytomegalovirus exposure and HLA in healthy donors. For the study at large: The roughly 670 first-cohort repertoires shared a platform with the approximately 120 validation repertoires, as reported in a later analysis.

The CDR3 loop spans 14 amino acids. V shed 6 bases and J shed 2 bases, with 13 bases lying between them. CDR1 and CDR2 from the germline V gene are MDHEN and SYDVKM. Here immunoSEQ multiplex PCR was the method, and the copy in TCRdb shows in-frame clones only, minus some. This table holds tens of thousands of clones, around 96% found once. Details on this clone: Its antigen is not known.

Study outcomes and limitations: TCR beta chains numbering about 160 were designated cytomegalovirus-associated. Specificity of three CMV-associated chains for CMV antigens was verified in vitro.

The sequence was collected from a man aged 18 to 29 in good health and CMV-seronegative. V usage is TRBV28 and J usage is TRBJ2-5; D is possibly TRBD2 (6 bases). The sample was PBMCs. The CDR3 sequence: CASREGIYQETQYF. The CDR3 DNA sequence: TGTGCCAGCAGGGAGGGGATTTATCAAGAGACCCAGTACTTC.